This TCR beta chain was obtained from a study of OX40 agonist ivuxolimab in advanced cancers. Study summary: Participants, 82.7% male, averaged roughly 60 years of age, ranging from about 23 to 90. The eligibility criteria allowed prior anti-PD-1, anti-PD-L1 or anti-CTLA-4 therapy, and around 40% had some. Overall study findings and caveats: Clonal expansion by week 6 occurred in CD4+ and CD8+ blood T cells (at 0.1 to 3.0 mg/kg).

The table came from immunoSEQ multiplex PCR; TCRdb's copy has only in-frame clones and leaves some out. The sample shows about 37,000 clones, 87% of them seen only once. Of note for this clone: What it binds is not known.

V shed 4 bases and J 3 bases; nucleotides not matched to a gene: 5. There are 15 residues in the CDR3. Per the germline V gene, CDR1 is SGHKS and CDR2 is YYEKEE (reference sequence). Here the sequenced sample was CD4+ or CD8+ T cells sorted from blood, taken in a trial of the OX40 agonist ivuxolimab. The chain joins TRBV5-5 to TRBJ2-5; 11 bases fit TRBD1. The sequence was collected from an adult with an advanced solid tumor such as melanoma, head and neck, liver or kidney cancer. CDR3 loop: CASSERTGGKETQYF. In DNA form, the CDR3 reads TGTGCCAGCAGCGAGAGGACAGGGGGCAAAGAGACCCAGTACTTC.